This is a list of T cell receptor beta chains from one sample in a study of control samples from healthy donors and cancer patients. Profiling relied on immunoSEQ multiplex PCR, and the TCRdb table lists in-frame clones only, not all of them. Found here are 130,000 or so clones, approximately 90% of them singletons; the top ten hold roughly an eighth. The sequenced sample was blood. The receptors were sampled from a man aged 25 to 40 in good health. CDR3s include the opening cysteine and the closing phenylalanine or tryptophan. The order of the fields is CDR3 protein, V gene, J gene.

CDR3: CASSLPTGGYTGELFF; V: TRBV5-6; J: TRBJ2-2
CDR3: CASSLVSVSEQYF; V: TRBV11-2; J: TRBJ2-7
CDR3: CASSLIFQRQGAAGRYTEAFF; V: TRBV5-1; J: TRBJ1-1
CDR3: CASSGGSLYEQYF; V: TRBV19; J: TRBJ2-7
CDR3: CASSRPPDTPELFF; V: TRBV4-1; J: TRBJ2-2
CDR3: CASRITGESGNTIYF; V: TRBV6-6; J: TRBJ1-3
CDR3: CAISEQTAARGEKLFF; V: TRBV10-3; J: TRBJ1-4
CDR3: CASSLRWAGWAYEQYF; V: TRBV4-1; J: TRBJ2-7
CDR3: CASIRDTRSSYEQYF; V: TRBV6-5; J: TRBJ2-7
CDR3: CSVGKNANTGELFF; V: TRBV29-1; J: TRBJ2-2
CDR3: CASSLVRATGELFF; V: TRBV7-2; J: TRBJ2-2
CDR3: CASSLAQGRDTEAFF; V: TRBV7-9; J: TRBJ1-1
CDR3: CASSYSWSRGSQPQHF; V: TRBV6-2/TRBV6-3; J: TRBJ1-5
CDR3: CASSPWDRGDAEAFF; V: TRBV7-3; J: TRBJ1-1
CDR3: CASSEALQNYGYTF; V: TRBV6-1; J: TRBJ1-2
CDR3: CASSQIDYNEQFF; V: TRBV3-1/TRBV3-2; J: TRBJ2-1
CDR3: CASSLASGDQETQYF; V: TRBV5-5; J: TRBJ2-5
CDR3: CASSRSSGQGLRASGANVLTF; V: TRBV7-3; J: TRBJ2-6
CDR3: CASRGGGSYNEQFF; V: TRBV3-1/TRBV3-2; J: TRBJ2-1
CDR3: CASSLETEAFF; V: TRBV12-3/TRBV12-4; J: TRBJ1-1
CDR3: CAISPHNQPQHF; V: TRBV10-3; J: TRBJ1-5
CDR3: CASSQRPQIMNTEAFF; V: TRBV5-1; J: TRBJ1-1
CDR3: CASSYQGGETQYF; V: TRBV2; J: TRBJ2-5
CDR3: CASSDGTGDGYTF; V: TRBV28; J: TRBJ1-2
CDR3: CASSRDRGGYNEQFF; V: TRBV10-1; J: TRBJ2-1
CDR3: CASSPGNTEAFF; V: TRBV11-3; J: TRBJ1-1
CDR3: CASSQQLTPSTDTQYF; V: TRBV4-1; J: TRBJ2-3
CDR3: CASSQAETQYF; V: TRBV3-1/TRBV3-2; J: TRBJ2-5
CDR3: CASSLRQVNTEAFF; V: TRBV5-1; J: TRBJ1-1
CDR3: CASSFEPRGVGEEQYF; V: TRBV5-1; J: TRBJ2-7
CDR3: CASPRGLLSNQPQHF; V: TRBV27; J: TRBJ1-5
CDR3: CASSLGDGDSPLHF; V: TRBV5-1; J: TRBJ1-6
CDR3: CASSEALDIHYEQYF; V: TRBV2; J: TRBJ2-7
CDR3: CASISRDSYNSPLHF; V: TRBV2; J: TRBJ1-6
CDR3: CASSRVPGQSLNTEAFF; V: TRBV7-9; J: TRBJ1-1
CDR3: CAWSPWTRLGNTIYF; V: TRBV30; J: TRBJ1-3
CDR3: CASSIRGGPDTQYF; V: TRBV19; J: TRBJ2-3
CDR3: CASSPGTGGSGQPQHF; V: TRBV19; J: TRBJ1-5
CDR3: CASRLPGTVNSPLHF; V: TRBV28; J: TRBJ1-6
CDR3: CAIKTDDQPQHF; V: TRBV10-3; J: TRBJ1-5
CDR3: CASSQYTPLGQYF; V: TRBV14; J: TRBJ2-3
CDR3: CASSKAKGTVKLNQPQHF; V: TRBV21-1; J: TRBJ1-5
CDR3: CASNDGLTEAFF; V: TRBV19; J: TRBJ1-1
CDR3: CAWSWSNSPLHF; V: TRBV30; J: TRBJ1-6
CDR3: CASGAFIGQGETEAFF; V: TRBV12-5; J: TRBJ1-1
CDR3: CASTRDFLSYNEQFF; V: TRBV3-1/TRBV3-2; J: TRBJ2-1
CDR3: CASSTTGKGNEKLFF; V: TRBV5-1; J: TRBJ1-4
CDR3: CASSLEAGGLETQYF; V: TRBV7-2; J: TRBJ2-5
CDR3: CASSHRDSNSPLHF; V: TRBV5-1; J: TRBJ1-6